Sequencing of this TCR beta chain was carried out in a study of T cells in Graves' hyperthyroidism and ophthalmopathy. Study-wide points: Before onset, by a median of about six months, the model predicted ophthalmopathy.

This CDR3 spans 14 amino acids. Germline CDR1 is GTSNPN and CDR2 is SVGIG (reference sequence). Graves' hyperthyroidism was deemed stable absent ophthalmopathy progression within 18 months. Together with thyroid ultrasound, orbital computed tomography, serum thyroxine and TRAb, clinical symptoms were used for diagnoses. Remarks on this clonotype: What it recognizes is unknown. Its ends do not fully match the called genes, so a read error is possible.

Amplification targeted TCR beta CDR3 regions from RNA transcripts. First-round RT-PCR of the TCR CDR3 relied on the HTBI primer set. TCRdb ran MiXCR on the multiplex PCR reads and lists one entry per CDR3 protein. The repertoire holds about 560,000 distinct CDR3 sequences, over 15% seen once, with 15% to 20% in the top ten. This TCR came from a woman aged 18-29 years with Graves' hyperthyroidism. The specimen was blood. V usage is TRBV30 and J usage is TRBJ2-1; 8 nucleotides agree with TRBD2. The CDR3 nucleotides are TGTGCCTTGAGTTTGGGTAGCGGGACGAATGAGCAGTTCTTC. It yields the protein CALSLGSGTNEQFF.